These T cell receptor beta chains were read from a single sample in a study of cytomegalovirus exposure and HLA in healthy donors. TCRdb keeps only in-frame clones here, not all; method: immunoSEQ multiplex PCR. The sample has about 98,000 clones, 69% seen once. Sequencing input: PBMCs. The receptors were sampled from a female donor in good health and CMV-seronegative. The CDR3 runs from the conserved cysteine through the conserved F or W.

cdr3_aa: CASSLAGGSGNTIYF
j_call: TRBJ1-3
cdr3_length: 15
v_call: TRBV7-9

cdr3_aa: CASSKVLQGSNEQYF
j_call: TRBJ2-7
cdr3_length: 15
v_call: TRBV21-1

cdr3_aa: CASGWGDRGNQETQYF
j_call: TRBJ2-5
cdr3_length: 16
v_call: TRBV12-5

cdr3_aa: CASSPGGWTDTQYF
j_call: TRBJ2-3
cdr3_length: 14
v_call: TRBV5-6

cdr3_aa: CAWRQGAIYGYTF
j_call: TRBJ1-2
cdr3_length: 13
v_call: TRBV30

cdr3_aa: CASSSQGPGRGEQFF
j_call: TRBJ2-1
cdr3_length: 15
v_call: TRBV28

cdr3_aa: CASSFRQGTGELFF
j_call: TRBJ2-2
cdr3_length: 14
v_call: TRBV7-7

cdr3_aa: CASSSTWPNPPPDTQYF
j_call: TRBJ2-3
cdr3_length: 17
v_call: TRBV7-2

cdr3_aa: CASSPVGRGGNTEAFF
j_call: TRBJ1-1
cdr3_length: 16
v_call: TRBV5-1

cdr3_aa: CASSQDPGSGSHEQYF
j_call: TRBJ2-7
cdr3_length: 16
v_call: TRBV4-2

cdr3_aa: CASSLLPTGNTEAFF
j_call: TRBJ1-1
cdr3_length: 15
v_call: TRBV7-2

cdr3_aa: CAWSVQGETQYF
j_call: TRBJ2-5
cdr3_length: 12
v_call: TRBV30

cdr3_aa: CASSLARGNTEAFF
j_call: TRBJ1-1
cdr3_length: 14
v_call: TRBV7-9

cdr3_aa: CASSFGNTEAFF
j_call: TRBJ1-1
cdr3_length: 12
v_call: TRBV7-9

cdr3_aa: CASSLEVEKYQYF
j_call: TRBJ2-4
cdr3_length: 13
v_call: TRBV28

cdr3_aa: CASSIRLVDTDTQYF
j_call: TRBJ2-3
cdr3_length: 15
v_call: TRBV19

cdr3_aa: CASSPGGGELFF
j_call: TRBJ2-2
cdr3_length: 12
v_call: TRBV7-2

cdr3_aa: CASSLVARDTEAFF
j_call: TRBJ1-1
cdr3_length: 14
v_call: TRBV7-9

cdr3_aa: CSSTTGSYEQYF
j_call: TRBJ2-7
cdr3_length: 12
v_call: TRBV7-9

cdr3_aa: CASSKVREQYF
j_call: TRBJ2-7
cdr3_length: 11
v_call: TRBV28

cdr3_aa: CASSEGQGGGYTF
j_call: TRBJ1-2
cdr3_length: 13
v_call: TRBV6-1

cdr3_aa: CASSEGQNYGYTF
j_call: TRBJ1-2
cdr3_length: 13
v_call: TRBV7-3

cdr3_aa: CASRLSNYEQYF
j_call: TRBJ2-7
cdr3_length: 12
v_call: TRBV6-1

cdr3_aa: CSVQTGTRGYPF
j_call: TRBJ1-2
cdr3_length: 12
v_call: TRBV29-1

cdr3_aa: CASSIQSTEAFF
j_call: TRBJ1-1
cdr3_length: 12
v_call: TRBV5-8

cdr3_aa: CASSRTQGKLFF
j_call: TRBJ1-4
cdr3_length: 12
v_call: TRBV7-9

cdr3_aa: CASSMAGGSPDTQYF
j_call: TRBJ2-3
cdr3_length: 15
v_call: TRBV6-4

cdr3_aa: CASSPEVSSYEQYF
j_call: TRBJ2-7
cdr3_length: 14
v_call: TRBV7-2

cdr3_aa: CASSSSGRGGETQYF
j_call: TRBJ2-5
cdr3_length: 15
v_call: TRBV7-2

cdr3_aa: CASSLEGKNYEQYF
j_call: TRBJ2-7
cdr3_length: 14
v_call: TRBV7-9

cdr3_aa: CASSPRGMNTGELFF
j_call: TRBJ2-2
cdr3_length: 15
v_call: TRBV5-1

cdr3_aa: CASSGQMNTEAFF
j_call: TRBJ1-1
cdr3_length: 13
v_call: TRBV2

cdr3_aa: CASSDGTGGMYEQYF
j_call: TRBJ2-7
cdr3_length: 15
v_call: TRBV6-1

cdr3_aa: CASGRDISSYEQYF
j_call: TRBJ2-7
cdr3_length: 14
v_call: TRBV5-6

cdr3_aa: CASSLGLANNNEQFF
j_call: TRBJ2-1
cdr3_length: 15
v_call: TRBV5-4

cdr3_aa: CASSKGGWDRTDYGYTF
j_call: TRBJ1-2
cdr3_length: 17
v_call: TRBV21-1

cdr3_aa: CAVRTSGRTDTQYF
j_call: TRBJ2-3
cdr3_length: 14
v_call: TRBV10-3

cdr3_aa: CASSVEASGGGRDTQYF
j_call: TRBJ2-3
cdr3_length: 17
v_call: TRBV9

cdr3_aa: CAWSVPGNTEAFF
j_call: TRBJ1-1
cdr3_length: 13
v_call: TRBV30

cdr3_aa: CASSWTGGNQPQHF
j_call: TRBJ1-5
cdr3_length: 14
v_call: TRBV2

cdr3_aa: CASSVSGYGGYTF
j_call: TRBJ1-2
cdr3_length: 13
v_call: TRBV6-1

cdr3_aa: CASSPPRQGADGYTF
j_call: TRBJ1-2
cdr3_length: 15
v_call: TRBV28

cdr3_aa: CASSVWPGMAYNEQFF
j_call: TRBJ2-1
cdr3_length: 16
v_call: TRBV6-1

cdr3_aa: CAWSVLGSWKQYF
j_call: TRBJ2-7
cdr3_length: 13
v_call: TRBV30

cdr3_aa: CASRLAGDYEQYF
j_call: TRBJ2-7
cdr3_length: 13
v_call: TRBV5-4

cdr3_aa: CASSSRLDGETQYF
j_call: TRBJ2-5
cdr3_length: 14
v_call: TRBV11-3

cdr3_aa: CASSLGYNYEQYF
j_call: TRBJ2-7
cdr3_length: 13
v_call: TRBV5-4

cdr3_aa: CASSVTVYGYTF
j_call: TRBJ1-2
cdr3_length: 12
v_call: TRBV2

cdr3_aa: CATRDDRAGQPQHF
j_call: TRBJ1-5
cdr3_length: 14
v_call: TRBV15

cdr3_aa: CASSATTGSNYGYTF
j_call: TRBJ1-2
cdr3_length: 15
v_call: TRBV9

cdr3_aa: CASSPGGPVVFF
j_call: TRBJ1-4
cdr3_length: 12
v_call: TRBV19

cdr3_aa: CATSRDAVGGDEQYF
j_call: TRBJ2-7
cdr3_length: 15
v_call: TRBV15

cdr3_aa: CASSLTGGAGELFF
j_call: TRBJ2-2
cdr3_length: 14
v_call: TRBV5-1

cdr3_aa: CASSSRDLSYEQYF
j_call: TRBJ2-7
cdr3_length: 14
v_call: TRBV13

cdr3_aa: CDSQQGALNEQFF
j_call: TRBJ2-1
cdr3_length: 13
v_call: TRBV19

cdr3_aa: CASRQVSVTEAFF
j_call: TRBJ1-1
cdr3_length: 13
v_call: TRBV19

cdr3_aa: CASSQDGNYGYTF
j_call: TRBJ1-2
cdr3_length: 13
v_call: TRBV4-3

cdr3_aa: CASRRLAGGPVDTQYF
j_call: TRBJ2-3
cdr3_length: 16
v_call: TRBV5-1

cdr3_aa: CASSYGGAGYNSPLHF
j_call: TRBJ1-6
cdr3_length: 16
v_call: TRBV6-5

cdr3_aa: CASSPTRSALNDEQFF
j_call: TRBJ2-1
cdr3_length: 16
v_call: TRBV7-9